Shown below are 23 T cell receptor beta chains from a single sample sequenced in a study of OX40 agonist ivuxolimab in advanced cancers. The method was immunoSEQ multiplex PCR; TCRdb's version includes in-frame clones alone and lacks a portion of them. The sample lists 65,000 to 90,000 clones, roughly nine tenths occurring once. The sequencing used CD4+ or CD8+ T cells sorted from blood, collected in a trial of the OX40 agonist ivuxolimab. The receptors here all came from an adult with an advanced solid tumor such as melanoma, head and neck, liver or kidney cancer.

This chain's CDR3 is CASSLGDRGLRTDTQYF. CDR3 coding DNA: TGCGCCAGCAGCTTGGGGGACAGGGGGCTTCGCACAGATACGCAGTATTTT. The genes are TRBV5-1 and TRBJ2-3; 12 nucleotides align to TRBD1. CDR3 length: 17 residues. The ends lost 0 bases at V and 1 base at J; junction bases unmatched: 3. From germline, CDR1 is SGHRS and CDR2 YFSETQ.

The gene calls are TRBV6-6 and TRBJ2-7, with D uncertain. The CDR3 consists of 11 residues. In germline, CDR1 is MNHNY, CDR2 SVGAGI (reference sequence). Trimming took off 10 bases at V and 2 bases at J, with 9 bases between the two ends. The CDR3 nucleotides are TGTGCCACCCAGAACCCCTACGAGCAGTACTTC. Translated: CATQNPYEQYF.

DNA of the CDR3: TGTGCCAGCAGCGTAGCGACCCACACCGGGGAGCTGTTTTTT. It specifies CASSVATHTGELFF. The V and J genes are TRBV9 and TRBJ2-2; D is unclear. CDR1 SGDLS and CDR2 YYNGEE come from the germline V gene. V was pared by 0 bases and J by 3 bases, with 6 bases between. CDR3 length equals 14 residues.

The chain combines TRBV7-8 with TRBJ2-7, with D hard to call. Trimming pared 1 base from V and 6 bases from J, leaving 13 bases between. The CDR3 totals 14 residues. Germline lookup yields CDR1 SGHVS and CDR2 FQNEAQ. The CDR3 here is CASSLGSTTGEQYF. CDR3 DNA sequence: TGTGCCAGCAGCTTAGGGTCGACGACCGGCGAGCAGTACTTC.

This chain links TRBV11-2 with TRBJ1-4, with a possible D match to TRBD1 (6 bases). Germline CDR1 and CDR2: SGHAT and FQNNGV. The CDR3 has 16 residues. V lost 5 bases to trimming and J lost 10 bases, with 23 bases between them. The CDR3 is CASSPRITGLAAKLFF. In DNA form, the CDR3 reads TGTGCCAGCAGCCCTCGAATTACAGGGTTGGCTGCAAAACTGTTTTTT. The whole variable domain, remainder taken from reference TRBV11-2 and TRBJ1-4, is EAGVAQSPRYKIIEKRQSVAFWCNPISGHATLYWYQQILGQGPKLLIQFQNNGVVDDSQLPKDRFSAERLKGVDSTLKIQPAKLEDSAVYLCASSPRITGLAAKLFFGSGTQLSVL.

This chain joins TRBV28 and TRBJ1-4; a weak D match, TRBD1 (5 bases). V was clipped by 6 bases and J by 6 bases, with 14 bases between them. Looked up from germline, CDR1 is MDHEN and CDR2 is SYDVKM. The CDR3 sequence is 14 residues long. The CDR3 DNA is TGTGCCAGCAGGGGGCCCGGTGGATATGAAAAACTGTTTTTT. Translated: CASRGPGGYEKLFF.

This chain joins TRBV7-8 and TRBJ2-7, with no clear D. This CDR3 contains 14 residues. Germline assignment: CDR1 SGHVS and CDR2 FQNEAQ. V shed 1 base and J shed 0 bases, with 7 bases lying between them. CDR3 sequence reads: CASSLVLSSYEQYF. CDR3 DNA sequence: TGTGCCAGCAGCTTAGTACTGAGCTCCTACGAGCAGTACTTC.

The CDR3 loop is CASSSPPPGTGEGYTF. The CDR3, as DNA: TGTGCCAGCAGCTCGCCACCTCCCGGGACAGGAGAGGGCTACACCTTC. The chain recombines TRBV5-6 with TRBJ1-2, with 8 bases matching TRBD1. V dropped 3 bases and J dropped 8; count of bases not matched to a gene: 15. Germline loops: CDR1 SGHDT, CDR2 YYEEEE. The CDR3 extends over 16 amino acids.

This chain connects TRBV9 to TRBJ2-5, with 12 positions matching TRBD2. CDR3 length equals 18 residues. Looked up from germline, CDR1 is SGDLS and CDR2 is YYNGEE. J was trimmed by 6 bases and V by 3 bases; bases with no gene match: 15. CDR3 loop: CASSAPGASGGAFQTQYF. CDR3 bases: TGTGCCAGCAGCGCCCCCGGGGCTAGCGGGGGGGCCTTCCAGACCCAGTACTTC.

The chain links TRBV14 to TRBJ2-1; D call uncertain. The ends were cut back, 4 bases at V and 9 bases at J, with 16 bases in the middle. Looked up from germline, CDR1 is SGHDN and CDR2 is FVKESK. The CDR3 extends over 14 amino acids. The CDR3 DNA is TGTGCCAGCAGCCCCCAGGTGGGATCGGGTGAGCAGTTCTTC. Translation: CASSPQVGSGEQFF.

V is TRBV28 and J is TRBJ1-5; 8 nucleotides agree with TRBD1. CDR3 size: 17 residues. CDR1 and CDR2 from the germline V gene are MDHEN and SYDVKM. V gave up 3 bases and J gave up 3 bases; unmatched junction bases: 10. The CDR3 protein is CASSFYLGTGNNQPQHF. The CDR3, as DNA: TGTGCCAGCAGTTTCTACCTTGGGACAGGAAACAATCAGCCCCAGCATTTT.

CDR3 loop: CASSLDSFFRGDTGELFF. The CDR3 nucleotides are TGCGCCAGCAGCTTGGATTCTTTTTTCAGGGGCGACACCGGGGAGCTGTTTTTT. The chain couples TRBV5-1 to TRBJ2-2, with a weak D call TRBD1 (6 bases). V gave up 0 bases and J gave up 3 bases, with 18 bases separating them. Germline V gives CDR1 SGHRS, CDR2 YFSETQ. The length of the CDR3 is 18 residues.

The gene calls are TRBV9 and TRBJ1-2; D not resolved. The CDR3 spans 11 residues. CDR1 is SGDLS, CDR2 YYNGEE, per germline. V was pared by 3 bases and J by 9 bases, with 9 bases between. The CDR3 sequence: CASSALRSYTF. The CDR3 DNA reads TGTGCCAGCAGCGCCCTGAGGAGCTACACCTTC.

The V and J genes are TRBV7-9 and TRBJ1-1, with D uncertain. V was shortened by 5 bases and J by 0 bases, with 10 bases between the two germline ends. Germline assignment: CDR1 SEHNR and CDR2 FQNEAQ (reference sequence). This CDR3 spans 14 amino acids. CDR3 amino acids: CASSPGNMNTEAFF. The CDR3 nucleotides are TGTGCCAGCAGCCCGGGGAACATGAACACTGAAGCTTTCTTT. Together with reference TRBV7-9 and TRBJ1-1, the CDR3 gives the full variable domain: DTGVSQNPRHKITKRGQNVTFRCDPISEHNRLYWYRQTLGQGPEFLTYFQNEAQLEKSRLLSDRFSAERPKGSFSTLEIQRTEQGDSAMYLCASSPGNMNTEAFFGQGTRLTVV.

V gene TRBV28 combines with J gene TRBJ1-5; the D gene is possibly TRBD1 (6 bases). Germline CDR1 reads MDHEN; CDR2 reads SYDVKM. The V end lost 7 bases, the J end lost 6 bases, and 19 bases lay between the germline ends. The CDR3 runs 15 residues. The CDR3 sequence is CASTSDGLGGQPQHF. DNA of the CDR3: TGTGCCAGCACCTCGGACGGGTTAGGGGGTCAGCCCCAGCATTTT. Variable domain in full (rest from reference TRBV28 and TRBJ1-5): DVKVTQSSRYLVKRTGEKVFLECVQDMDHENMFWYRQDPGLGLRLIYFSYDVKMKEKGDIPEGYSVSREKKERFSLILESASTNQTSMYLCASTSDGLGGQPQHFGDGTRLSIL.

V and J are TRBV5-1 and TRBJ2-7; perhaps TRBD2 as D (6 bases). The V gene's germline CDR1 is SGHRS and CDR2 YFSETQ. V was shortened by 5 bases and J by 3 bases, with 18 bases between the two germline ends. CDR3 size: 15 residues. CDR3 coding DNA: TGCGCCAGCAGTTCAGGAGGGACGGGGAACTACGAGCAGTACTTC. It yields the protein CASSSGGTGNYEQYF. The full variable domain, with the rest looked up from reference TRBV5-1 and TRBJ2-7, is KAGVTQTPRYLIKTRGQQVTLSCSPISGHRSVSWYQQTPGQGLQFLFEYFSETQRNKGNFPGRFSGRQFSNSRSEMNVSTLELGDSALYLCASSSGGTGNYEQYFGPGTRLTVT.

The rearrangement joins TRBV5-4 to TRBJ1-2, with D unclear. Trimming cost V 1 base and J 2 bases, with 9 bases left between them. The CDR3 has 14 residues. CDR1 SGHNT and CDR2 YYREEE come from the germline V gene (reference sequence). The CDR3 nucleotides are TGTGCCAGCAGCTTGTTGACGGTGAACTATGGCTACACCTTC. It translates to CASSLLTVNYGYTF.

The rearrangement uses TRBV29-1 and TRBJ2-5, with 9 bases that match TRBD2. From germline, CDR1 is SQVTM and CDR2 ANQGSEA. Trimming took 6 bases from V and 4 from J; bases not matched to a gene: 9. There are 14 residues in the CDR3. In DNA, the CDR3 is TGCAGCGTCATTGTTGATAGCGGGAGAGAGACCCAGTACTTC. This codes for CSVIVDSGRETQYF.

V usage is TRBV28 and J usage is TRBJ1-5, with 7 bases matching TRBD1. CDR3 length equals 14 residues. CDR1 and CDR2 (germline): MDHEN, SYDVKM. Losses at the gene ends were 4 bases for V and 2 bases for J; bases not matched to a gene: 2. The CDR3 is CASSSGTGNQPQHF. For the CDR3, the DNA is TGTGCCAGCAGTTCCGGGACAGGCAATCAGCCCCAGCATTTT.

The J gene is TRBJ2-7, the V gene TRBV7-3, with D possibly matching TRBD1 (7 bases). This CDR3 is built from 12 residues. The V gene lost 6 bases and the J gene lost 5 bases, with 11 bases spanning the gap. Germline V gives CDR1 SGHTA, CDR2 FQGTGA. CDR3 sequence: CASRGGGDEQYF. CDR3 nucleotides: TGTGCCAGCAGAGGAGGGGGCGACGAGCAGTACTTC.

The J gene is TRBJ2-3, the V gene TRBV30, with TRBD1 matching over 7 bases. V gave up 0 bases and J gave up 3 bases; unmatched junction bases: 9. In germline, CDR1 is GTSNPN, CDR2 SVGIG (reference sequence). The length of the CDR3 is 16 residues. The CDR3 sequence: CAWSVGGQVKTDTQYF. CDR3 coding DNA: TGTGCCTGGAGTGTAGGAGGACAGGTGAAGACAGATACGCAGTATTTT. The full variable domain, rest sourced from reference TRBV30 and TRBJ2-3, is SQTIHQWPATLVQPVGSPLSLECTVEGTSNPNLYWYRQAAGRGLQLLFYSVGIGQISSEVPQNLSASRPQDRQFILSSKKLLLSDSGFYLCAWSVGGQVKTDTQYFGPGTRLTVL.

This clone came up once. In nucleotides, the CDR3 is TGCGCCAGCAGCTCGGATGCGAACACTGAAGCTTTCTTT. This encodes CASSSDANTEAFF. V and J are TRBV5-1 and TRBJ1-1; D uncertain. The CDR3 totals 13 residues. CDR1 and CDR2 from the germline V gene are SGHRS and YFSETQ. The V gene lost 3 bases and the J gene lost 1 base, with 7 bases spanning the gap.

This clone was counted a single time. The gene calls are TRBV9 and TRBJ2-1, with 9 bases aligning to TRBD2. Trimming cost V 0 bases and J 2 bases; bases outside gene matches: 3. Germline CDR1 reads SGDLS; CDR2 reads YYNGEE. This CDR3 comprises 16 residues. In DNA form, the CDR3 reads TGTGCCAGCAGCGTAGCGCCTAGCGGGGCCTACAATGAGCAGTTCTTC. It is translated as CASSVAPSGAYNEQFF.